This TCR beta chain appears in the sequencing data of a study of naive and memory T cell subsets. Amplification of ligated cDNA took four PCR rounds with SP2 and nested alpha and beta constant primers. For blood and skin samples, reverse transcription used TCR alpha and beta constant primers. TCRdb re-called the 5' RACE reads through MiXCR, storing one row per CDR3 protein. The sample consists of more than 45,000 distinct CDR3 sequences, approximately 4.8% of them appearing once. Whole-study findings and limits: TCR transcript changes with activation or differentiation may affect this RNA method.

An oligonucleotide containing a UMI was ligated to the 3' end of TCR cDNA. Whole-blood samples were 2.5 to 3 ml of peripheral blood from healthy adult volunteers. Input was roughly 1 to 1000 ng of DNase-treated total RNA without cell sorting. This clonotype was detected many times. Its specificity is not known. The CDR3 totals 17 residues. CDR1 SQVTM and CDR2 ANQGSEA come from the germline V gene. V lost 4 bases, J lost 5 bases, and 15 bases stayed unmatched. This chain uses TRBV29-1 with TRBJ2-5, with 11 bases matching TRBD1. This receptor was identified in a female donor in good health. The CDR3 nucleotides read TGCAGCGTTGTCGGCCGGGACAGGGGGAACCCAGGGGAGACCCAGTACTTC. The encoded protein is CSVVGRDRGNPGETQYF.